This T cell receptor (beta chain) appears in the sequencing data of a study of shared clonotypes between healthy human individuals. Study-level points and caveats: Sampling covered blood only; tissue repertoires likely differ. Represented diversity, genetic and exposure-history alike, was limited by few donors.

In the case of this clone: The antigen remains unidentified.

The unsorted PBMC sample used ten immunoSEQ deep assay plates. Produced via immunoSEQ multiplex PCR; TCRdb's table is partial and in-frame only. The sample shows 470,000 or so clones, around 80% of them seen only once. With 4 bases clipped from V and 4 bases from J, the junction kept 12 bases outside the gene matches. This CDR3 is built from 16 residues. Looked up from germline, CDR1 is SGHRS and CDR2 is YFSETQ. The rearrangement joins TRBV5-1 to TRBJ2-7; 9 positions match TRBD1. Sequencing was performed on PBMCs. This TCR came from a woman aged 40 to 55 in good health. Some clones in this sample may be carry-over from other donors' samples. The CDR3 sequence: CASSTSPGQGEYEQYF. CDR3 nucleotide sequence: TGCGCCAGCAGCACCTCACCGGGACAGGGAGAATACGAGCAGTACTTC.